This T cell receptor beta chain was obtained from a study of T cell responses to AZD1222 COVID-19 vaccine. General study points: Spike-specific TCR breadth rose after two AZD1222 doses, and depth rose as well. Females made up more of the donors, who were largely white British, and clonal diversity may have come out too low.

The assay was immunoSEQ multiplex PCR, and TCRdb's table has in-frame clones only and misses some. Of 95,000 to 110,000 clones detected, 92% appear once; the ten largest clones hold approximately 8.9%. In the case of this clone: No antigen is known for it.

The CDR3 has 13 residues. The sample was peripheral blood, taken 28 days after the second AZD1222 dose. The gene calls are TRBV12-1 and TRBJ1-1. TRBV12-1 is reported as a pseudogene. This sequence originates from an adult who received the AZD1222 COVID-19 vaccine. The DNA of the CDR3 is TGTGCCAGCAGCTTAATGGGGAACACTGAAGCTTTCTTT. Protein product: CASSLMGNTEAFF.